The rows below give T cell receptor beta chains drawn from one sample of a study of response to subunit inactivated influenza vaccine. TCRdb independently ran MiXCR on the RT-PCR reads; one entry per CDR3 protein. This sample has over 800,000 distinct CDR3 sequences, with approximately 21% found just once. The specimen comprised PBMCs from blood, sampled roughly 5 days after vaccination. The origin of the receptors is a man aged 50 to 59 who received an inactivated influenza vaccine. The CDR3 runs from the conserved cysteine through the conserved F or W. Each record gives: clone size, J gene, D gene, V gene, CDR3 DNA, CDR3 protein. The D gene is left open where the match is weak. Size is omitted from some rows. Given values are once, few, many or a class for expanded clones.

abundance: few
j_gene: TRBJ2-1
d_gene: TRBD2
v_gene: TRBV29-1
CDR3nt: TGCAGCGTTGTGGGGGGGGTGGATGAGCAGTTCTTC
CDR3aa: CSVVGGVDEQFF

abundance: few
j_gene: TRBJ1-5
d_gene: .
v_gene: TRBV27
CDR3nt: TGTGCCAGCAGTAATAGGGGTAGTCAGCCCCAGCATTTT
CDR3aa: CASSNRGSQPQHF

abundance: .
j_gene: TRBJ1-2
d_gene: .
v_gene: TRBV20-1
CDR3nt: TGCAGTGCTAGAGTTAGGACAGAGCCGGGGAACTATGGCTACACCTTC
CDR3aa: CSARVRTEPGNYGYTF

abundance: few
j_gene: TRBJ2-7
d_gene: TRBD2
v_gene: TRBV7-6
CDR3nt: TGTGCCAGCAGCTTACGCGGGGGGGCGGGTAACGAGCAGTACTTC
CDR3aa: CASSLRGGAGNEQYF

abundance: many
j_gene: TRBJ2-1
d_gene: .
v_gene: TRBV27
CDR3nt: TGTGCCAGCCTGGGAGGCATTGGAAATGAGCAGTTCTTC
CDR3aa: CASLGGIGNEQFF

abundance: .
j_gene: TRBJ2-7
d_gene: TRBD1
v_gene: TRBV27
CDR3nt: TGTGCCAGCAGTCGGACAGGGGAGGCCTACGAGCAGTACTTC
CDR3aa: CASSRTGEAYEQYF

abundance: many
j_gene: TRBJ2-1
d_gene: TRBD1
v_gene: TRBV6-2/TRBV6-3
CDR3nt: TGTGCCAGCCAAGGGGGCAGAGAGCAGTTCTTC
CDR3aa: CASQGGREQFF

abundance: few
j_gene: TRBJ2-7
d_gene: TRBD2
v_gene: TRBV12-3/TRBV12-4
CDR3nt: TGTGCCAGCAGTTTGACCCCGGGACTAGACTCCTACGAGCAGTACTTC
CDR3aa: CASSLTPGLDSYEQYF

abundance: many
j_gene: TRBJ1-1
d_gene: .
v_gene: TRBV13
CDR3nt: TGTGCCAGCAGCTTACGACGGGGCGATAACACTGAAGCTTTCTTT
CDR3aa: CASSLRRGDNTEAFF

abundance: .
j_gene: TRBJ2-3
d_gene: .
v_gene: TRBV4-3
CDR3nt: TGCGCCAGCAGCCAAGAAAGGGCATCTGATACGCAGTATTTT
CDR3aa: CASSQERASDTQYF

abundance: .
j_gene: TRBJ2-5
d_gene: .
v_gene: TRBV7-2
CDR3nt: TGTGCCAGCAGCCCCCGGGGGGCGTCTTTATGGGAGACCCAGTACTTC
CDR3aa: CASSPRGASLWETQYF

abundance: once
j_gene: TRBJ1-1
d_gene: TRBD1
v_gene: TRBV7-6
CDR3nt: TGTGCCAGCAGCCCAGGCCCGGGACAGGGGGCGTCAGCTTTCTTT
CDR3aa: CASSPGPGQGASAFF

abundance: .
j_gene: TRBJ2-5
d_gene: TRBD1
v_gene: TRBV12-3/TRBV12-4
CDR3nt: TGTGCCAGCAGTCCTCTCTCCGGGACAGGGGCATGGGAGACCCAGTACTTC
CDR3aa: CASSPLSGTGAWETQYF

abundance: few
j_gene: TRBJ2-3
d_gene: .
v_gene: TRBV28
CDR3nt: TGTGCCAGCAGTGTTGGGTTCACAGATACGCAGTATTTT
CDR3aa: CASSVGFTDTQYF

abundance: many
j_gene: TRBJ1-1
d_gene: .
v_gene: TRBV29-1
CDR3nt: TGCAGCGTTGAAGGCTCTGGCCACACTGAAGCTTTCTTT
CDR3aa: CSVEGSGHTEAFF

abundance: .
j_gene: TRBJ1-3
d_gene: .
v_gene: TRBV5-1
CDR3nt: TGCGCCAGTTTTGGCTCTGGAAACACCATATATTTT
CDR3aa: CASFGSGNTIYF

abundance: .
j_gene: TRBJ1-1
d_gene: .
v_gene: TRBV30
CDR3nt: TGTGCCTGGCAAGCGGGCAGGGTATTATTGAACACTGAAGCTTTCTTT
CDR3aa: CAWQAGRVLLNTEAFF

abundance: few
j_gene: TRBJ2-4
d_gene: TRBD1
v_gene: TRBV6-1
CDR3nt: TGTGCCAGCAGCCCCGGACAGGGGTACATTCAGTACTTC
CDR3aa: CASSPGQGYIQYF

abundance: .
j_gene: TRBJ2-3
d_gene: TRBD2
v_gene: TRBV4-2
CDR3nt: TGTGCCAGCAGCCAAGTGACTAGCGGGAGAGGTGGCACGCAGTATTTT
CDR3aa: CASSQVTSGRGGTQYF

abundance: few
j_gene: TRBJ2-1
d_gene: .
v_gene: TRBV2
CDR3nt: TGTGCCAGCAATAGGGACCAGCCAAACAATGAGCAGTTCTTC
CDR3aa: CASNRDQPNNEQFF

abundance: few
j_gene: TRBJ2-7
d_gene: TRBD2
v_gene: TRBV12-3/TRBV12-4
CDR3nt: TGTGCCAGCAGTCCACACACGGGCGGGGGTTCACTCTCCTACGAGCAGTACTTC
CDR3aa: CASSPHTGGGSLSYEQYF

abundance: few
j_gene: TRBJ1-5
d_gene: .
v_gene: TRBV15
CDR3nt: TGTGCCACCAGCAGAGATGGGGGGCCTCAGCCCCAGCATTTT
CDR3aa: CATSRDGGPQPQHF

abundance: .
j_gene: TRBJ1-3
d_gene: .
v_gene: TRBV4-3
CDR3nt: TGCGCCAGCAGCCAAGATGGTTTGTCAGACACCATATATTTT
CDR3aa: CASSQDGLSDTIYF

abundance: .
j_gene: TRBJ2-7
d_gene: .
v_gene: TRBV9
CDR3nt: TGTGCCAGCAGCCGGGACTTCCTCTCCTACGAGCAGTACTTC
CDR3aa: CASSRDFLSYEQYF

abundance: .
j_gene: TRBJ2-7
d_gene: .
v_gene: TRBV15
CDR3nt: TGTGCCACCAGCAGAGATATGTGGGGGTCCTCCTACGAGCAGTACTTC
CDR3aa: CATSRDMWGSSYEQYF

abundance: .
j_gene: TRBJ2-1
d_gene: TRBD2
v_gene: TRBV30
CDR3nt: TGTGCCTGGAGTGTACGCGGCGGGGGGAAGAGTGAGCAGTTCTTC
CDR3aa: CAWSVRGGGKSEQFF

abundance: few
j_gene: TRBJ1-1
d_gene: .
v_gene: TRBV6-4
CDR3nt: TGTGCCAGCAGTGAGGACCCGGGGGACACTGAAGCTTTCTTT
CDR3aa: CASSEDPGDTEAFF

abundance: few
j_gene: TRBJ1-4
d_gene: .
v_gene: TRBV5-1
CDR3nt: TGCGCCAGCAGCTTTCAGTCACTTAATGAAAAACTGTTTTTT
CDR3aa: CASSFQSLNEKLFF

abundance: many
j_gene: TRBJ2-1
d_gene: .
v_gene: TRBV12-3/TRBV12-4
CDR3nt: TGTGCCAGCAGCCTATCTAGAGGTGAGCAGTTCTTC
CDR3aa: CASSLSRGEQFF

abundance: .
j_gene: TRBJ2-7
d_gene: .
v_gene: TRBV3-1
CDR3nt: TGTGCCAGCAGCCAACGGACAATGATTTACGAGCAGTACTTC
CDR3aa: CASSQRTMIYEQYF

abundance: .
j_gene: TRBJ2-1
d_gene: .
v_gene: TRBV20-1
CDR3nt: TGCAGTGCTCTACGACTTAGCGGAACAAACTATGAGCAGTTCTTC
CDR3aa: CSALRLSGTNYEQFF

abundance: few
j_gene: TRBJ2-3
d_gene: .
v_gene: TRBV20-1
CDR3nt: TGCAGTGCCCCCCCTGGGGGAACCTACACAGATACGCAGTATTTT
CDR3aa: CSAPPGGTYTDTQYF

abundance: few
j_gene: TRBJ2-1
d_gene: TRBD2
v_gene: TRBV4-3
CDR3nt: TGCGCCAGCAGCCAAGATCCGCCTAGCGGCTCCTACAATGAGCAGTTCTTC
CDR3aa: CASSQDPPSGSYNEQFF

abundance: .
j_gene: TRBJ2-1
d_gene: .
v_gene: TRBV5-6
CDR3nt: TGTGCCAGCAGCTTGCCCCACAGCACCCAAAATTACAATGAGCAGTTCTTC
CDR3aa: CASSLPHSTQNYNEQFF

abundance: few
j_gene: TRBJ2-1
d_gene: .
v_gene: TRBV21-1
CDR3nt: TGTGCCAGCAGCCGGCAAAGGACTAGCGGGAGGGAATACAATGAGCAGTTCTTC
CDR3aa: CASSRQRTSGREYNEQFF

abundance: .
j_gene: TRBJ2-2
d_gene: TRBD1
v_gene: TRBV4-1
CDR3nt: TGCGCCAGCAGCGGGGGACAGCACACCGGGGAGCTGTTTTTT
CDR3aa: CASSGGQHTGELFF

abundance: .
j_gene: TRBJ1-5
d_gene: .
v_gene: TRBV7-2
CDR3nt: TGTGCCAGCAGCCCCCGGGCCGTGGCTGCAAATCAGCCCCAGCATTTT
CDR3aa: CASSPRAVAANQPQHF

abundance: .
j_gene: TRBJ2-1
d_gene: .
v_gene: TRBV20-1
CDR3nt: TGCAGTGCTACAACTAGCAAAAGACCCTCCTACAATGAGCAGTTCTTC
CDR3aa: CSATTSKRPSYNEQFF

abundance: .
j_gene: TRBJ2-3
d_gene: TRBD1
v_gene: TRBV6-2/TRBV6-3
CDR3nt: TGTGCCAGCAGGCTGACAGGGTCGGATACGCAGTATTTT
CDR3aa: CASRLTGSDTQYF

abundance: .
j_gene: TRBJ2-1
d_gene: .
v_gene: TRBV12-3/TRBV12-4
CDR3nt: TGTGCCAGCAGTTTTGCTAGCGACCCCTACAATGAGCAGTTCTTC
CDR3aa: CASSFASDPYNEQFF

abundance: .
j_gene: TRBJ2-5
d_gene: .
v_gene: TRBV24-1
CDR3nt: TGTGCCACCAGTGTCCAAGGGACAAAACACGAGACCCAGTACTTC
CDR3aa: CATSVQGTKHETQYF

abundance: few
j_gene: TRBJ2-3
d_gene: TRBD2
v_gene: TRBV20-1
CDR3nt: TGCAGTGCTAGAGATCGGGGGGTTGGTGGCACAGATACGCAGTATTTT
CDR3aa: CSARDRGVGGTDTQYF

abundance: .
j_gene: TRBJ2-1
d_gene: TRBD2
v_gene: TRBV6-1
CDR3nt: TGTGCCTGCTGGCGGGGGGCCGGGGGCCAAACGGTTGAGCAGTTCTTC
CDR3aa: CACWRGAGGQTVEQFF

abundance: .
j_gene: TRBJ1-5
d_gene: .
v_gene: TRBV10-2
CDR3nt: TGCGCCAGCATGGGACACGAAGGTTGGGATAATCAGCCCCAGCATTTT
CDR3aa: CASMGHEGWDNQPQHF

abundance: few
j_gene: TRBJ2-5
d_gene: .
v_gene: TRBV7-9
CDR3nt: TGTGCCAGCAGCTTCTTTGTACGTGGGGAAGAGACCCAGTACTTC
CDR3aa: CASSFFVRGEETQYF

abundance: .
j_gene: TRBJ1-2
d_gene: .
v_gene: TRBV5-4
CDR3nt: TGTGCCAGCGAGGGGGACACAGACTATGGCTACACCTTC
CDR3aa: CASEGDTDYGYTF

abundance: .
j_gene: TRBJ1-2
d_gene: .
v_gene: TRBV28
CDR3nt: TGTGCCAGCAGTTTATTGAGTGGAAGCTATGGCTACACCTTC
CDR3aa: CASSLLSGSYGYTF

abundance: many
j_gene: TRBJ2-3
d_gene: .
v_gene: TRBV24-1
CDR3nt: TGTGCCACCAGTGACTTAGTTACGCAGTATTTT
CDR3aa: CATSDLVTQYF

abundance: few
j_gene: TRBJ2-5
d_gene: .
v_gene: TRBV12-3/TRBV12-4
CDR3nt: TGTGCCAGCAGGACAGCATCCGGGTCGAAAGAGACCCAGTACTTC
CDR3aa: CASRTASGSKETQYF

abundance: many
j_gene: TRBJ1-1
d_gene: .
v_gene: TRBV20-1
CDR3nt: TGCAGTGCTAGAGTAGCGACAAGTCTAGCTTTCTTT
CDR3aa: CSARVATSLAFF

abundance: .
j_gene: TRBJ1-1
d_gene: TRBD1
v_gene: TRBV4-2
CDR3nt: TGTGCCAGCAGCCAAGATATCGGGACAGGGGACGGGGCCACTGAAGCTTTCTTT
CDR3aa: CASSQDIGTGDGATEAFF

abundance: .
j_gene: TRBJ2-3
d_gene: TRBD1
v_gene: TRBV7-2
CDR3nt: TGTGCCAGCAGCTCCCGGACAGGAAAGTCTGGGGATACGCAGTATTTT
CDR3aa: CASSSRTGKSGDTQYF

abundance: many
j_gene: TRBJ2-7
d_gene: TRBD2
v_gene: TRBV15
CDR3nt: TGTGCCACCAGCAGATCTGGGACTAGTGGGTACGAGCAGTACTTC
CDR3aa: CATSRSGTSGYEQYF

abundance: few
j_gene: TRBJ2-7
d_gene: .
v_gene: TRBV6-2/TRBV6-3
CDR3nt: TGTGCCAGCAGTTCCATGGGCTACGAGCAGTACTTC
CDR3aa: CASSSMGYEQYF

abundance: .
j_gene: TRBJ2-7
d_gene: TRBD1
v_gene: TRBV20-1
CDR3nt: TGCAGTGCTAGCGGGACAGTAAACTACGAGCAGTACTTC
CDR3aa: CSASGTVNYEQYF

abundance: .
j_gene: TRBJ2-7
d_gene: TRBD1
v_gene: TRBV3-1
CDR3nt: TGTGCCAGCAGCCAAGAATACAGGGGCTACGAGCAGTACTTC
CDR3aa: CASSQEYRGYEQYF

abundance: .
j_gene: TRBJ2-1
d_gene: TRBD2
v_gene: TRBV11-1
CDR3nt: TGTGCCAGCAGCTTAGCTAAGAGGAATAGCGGGGTCTCCTACAATGAGCAGTTCTTC
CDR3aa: CASSLAKRNSGVSYNEQFF